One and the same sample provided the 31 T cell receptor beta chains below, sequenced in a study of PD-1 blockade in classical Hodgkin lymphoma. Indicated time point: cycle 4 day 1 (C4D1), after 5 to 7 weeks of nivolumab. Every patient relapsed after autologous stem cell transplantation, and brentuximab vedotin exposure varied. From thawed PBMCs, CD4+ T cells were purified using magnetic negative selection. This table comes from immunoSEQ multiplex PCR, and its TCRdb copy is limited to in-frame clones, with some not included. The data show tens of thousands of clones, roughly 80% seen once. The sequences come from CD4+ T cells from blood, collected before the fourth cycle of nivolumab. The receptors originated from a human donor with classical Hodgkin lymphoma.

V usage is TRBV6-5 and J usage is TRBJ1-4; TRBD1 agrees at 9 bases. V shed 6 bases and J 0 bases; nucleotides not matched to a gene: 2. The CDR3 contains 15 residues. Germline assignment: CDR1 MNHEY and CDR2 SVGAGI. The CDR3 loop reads CASRDRGSTNEKLFF. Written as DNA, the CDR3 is TGTGCCAGCAGGGACAGGGGCTCAACTAATGAAAAACTGTTTTTT.

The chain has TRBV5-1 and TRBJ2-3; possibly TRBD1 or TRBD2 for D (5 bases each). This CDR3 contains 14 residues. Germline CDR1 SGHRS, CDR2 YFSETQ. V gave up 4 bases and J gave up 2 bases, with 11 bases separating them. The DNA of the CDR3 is TGCGCCAGCAGCCTGGGGGTAAACACAGATACGCAGTATTTT. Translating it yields CASSLGVNTDTQYF.

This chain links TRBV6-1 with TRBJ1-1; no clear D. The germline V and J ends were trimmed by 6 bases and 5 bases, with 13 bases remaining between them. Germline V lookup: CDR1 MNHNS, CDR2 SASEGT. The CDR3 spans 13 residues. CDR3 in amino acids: CASRETWETEAFF. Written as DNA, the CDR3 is TGTGCCAGCAGGGAGACCTGGGAGACTGAAGCTTTCTTT.

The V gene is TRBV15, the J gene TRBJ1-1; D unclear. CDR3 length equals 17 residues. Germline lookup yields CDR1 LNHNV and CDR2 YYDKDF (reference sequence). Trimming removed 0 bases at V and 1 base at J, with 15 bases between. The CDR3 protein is CATSRDLADSENTEAFF. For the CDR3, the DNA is TGTGCCACCAGCAGAGATCTCGCCGACTCAGAGAACACTGAAGCTTTCTTT. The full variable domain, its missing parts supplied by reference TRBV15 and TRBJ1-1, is DAMVIQNPRYQVTQFGKPVTLSCSQTLNHNVMYWYQQKSSQAPKLLFHYYDKDFNNEADTPDNFQSRRPNTSFCFLDIRSPGLGDTAMYLCATSRDLADSENTEAFFGQGTRLTVV.

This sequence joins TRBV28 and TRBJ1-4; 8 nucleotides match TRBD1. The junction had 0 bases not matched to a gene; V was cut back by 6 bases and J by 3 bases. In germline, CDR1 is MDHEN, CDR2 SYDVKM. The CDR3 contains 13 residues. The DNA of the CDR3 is TGTGCCAGCAGACAGGGGGCTAATGAAAAACTGTTTTTT. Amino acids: CASRQGANEKLFF.

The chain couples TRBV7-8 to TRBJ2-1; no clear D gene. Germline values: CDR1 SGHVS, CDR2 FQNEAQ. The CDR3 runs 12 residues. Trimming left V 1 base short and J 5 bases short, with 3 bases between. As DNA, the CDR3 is TGTGCCAGCAGCTTAGAACACAATGAGCAGTTCTTC. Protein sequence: CASSLEHNEQFF.

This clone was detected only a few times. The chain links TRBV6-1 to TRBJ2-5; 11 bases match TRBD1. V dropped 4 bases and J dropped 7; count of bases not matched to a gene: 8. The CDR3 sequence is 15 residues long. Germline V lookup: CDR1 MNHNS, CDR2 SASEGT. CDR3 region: CASSGWTGGQGTQYF. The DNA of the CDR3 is TGTGCCAGCAGTGGGTGGACAGGGGGCCAGGGGACCCAGTACTTC.

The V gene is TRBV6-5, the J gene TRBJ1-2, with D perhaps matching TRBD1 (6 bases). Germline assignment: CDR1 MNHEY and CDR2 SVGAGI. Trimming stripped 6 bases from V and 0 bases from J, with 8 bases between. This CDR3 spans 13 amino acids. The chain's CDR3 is CASRDSSNYGYTF. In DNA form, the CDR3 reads TGTGCCAGCAGGGACAGCTCTAACTATGGCTACACCTTC.

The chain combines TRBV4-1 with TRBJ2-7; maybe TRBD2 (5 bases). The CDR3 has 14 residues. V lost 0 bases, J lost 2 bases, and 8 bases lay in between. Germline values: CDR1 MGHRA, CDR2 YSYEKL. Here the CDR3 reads CASSQEPGTYEQYF. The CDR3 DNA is TGCGCCAGCAGCCAAGAGCCGGGGACCTACGAGCAGTACTTC.

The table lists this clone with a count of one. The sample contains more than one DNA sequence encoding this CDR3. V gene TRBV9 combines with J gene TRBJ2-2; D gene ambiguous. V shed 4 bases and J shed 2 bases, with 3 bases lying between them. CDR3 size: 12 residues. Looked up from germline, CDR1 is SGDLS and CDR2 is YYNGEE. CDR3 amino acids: CASSLNTGELFF. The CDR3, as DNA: TGTGCCAGCAGCCTTAACACCGGGGAGCTGTTTTTT.

This CDR3 reads CASRQASYGYTF. The CDR3 DNA reads as TGTGCCAGCAGACAGGCTAGCTATGGCTACACCTTC. The chain couples TRBV7-2 to TRBJ1-2; possible D gene TRBD1, 5 bases. V was cut by 6 bases and J by 4 bases, with 9 bases left in between. The CDR3 length is 12 residues. Germline CDR1 SGHTA, CDR2 FQGNSA.

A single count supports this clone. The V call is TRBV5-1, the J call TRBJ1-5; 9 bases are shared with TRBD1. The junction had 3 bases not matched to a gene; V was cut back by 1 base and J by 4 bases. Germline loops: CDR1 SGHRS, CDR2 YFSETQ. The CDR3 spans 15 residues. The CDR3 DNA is TGCGCCAGCAGCTTGACCGGGACAGGGAATCAGCCCCAGCATTTT. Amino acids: CASSLTGTGNQPQHF.

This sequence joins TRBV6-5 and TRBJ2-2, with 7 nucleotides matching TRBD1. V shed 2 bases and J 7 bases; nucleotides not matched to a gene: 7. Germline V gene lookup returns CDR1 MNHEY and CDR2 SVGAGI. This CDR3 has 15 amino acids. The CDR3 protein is CASSYRDSESGELFF. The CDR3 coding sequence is TGTGCCAGCAGTTACCGGGACAGCGAAAGCGGGGAGCTGTTTTTT.

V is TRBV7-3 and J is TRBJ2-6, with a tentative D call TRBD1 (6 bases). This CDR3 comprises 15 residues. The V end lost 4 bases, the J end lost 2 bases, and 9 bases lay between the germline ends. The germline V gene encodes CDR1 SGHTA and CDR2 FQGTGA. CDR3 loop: CASSYRAAGANVLTF. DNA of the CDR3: TGTGCCAGCAGCTACAGGGCGGCTGGGGCCAACGTCCTGACTTTC.

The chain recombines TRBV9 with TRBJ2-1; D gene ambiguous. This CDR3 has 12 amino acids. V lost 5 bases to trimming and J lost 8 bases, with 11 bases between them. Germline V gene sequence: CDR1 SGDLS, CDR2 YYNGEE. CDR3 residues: CASSLSVYEQFF. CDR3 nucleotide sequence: TGTGCCAGCAGTTTAAGCGTATATGAGCAGTTCTTC.

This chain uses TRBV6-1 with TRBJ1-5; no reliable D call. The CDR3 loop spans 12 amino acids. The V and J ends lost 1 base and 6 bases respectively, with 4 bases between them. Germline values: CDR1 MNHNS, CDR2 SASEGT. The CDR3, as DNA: TGTGCCAGCAGTGAAGAGGGTCAGCCCCAGCATTTT. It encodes CASSEEGQPQHF.

In DNA form, the CDR3 reads TGTGCCAGCTCACCGACGGGACAGGGAGACCCTTATGGCTACACCTTC. Translation gives CASSPTGQGDPYGYTF. The chain carries TRBV18 and TRBJ1-2, with 9 bases aligning to TRBD1. After removal of 3 bases from V and 5 bases from J, the junction contained 10 bases not matched to a gene. The CDR3 is 16 residues long. Germline lookup yields CDR1 KGHSH and CDR2 LQKENI.

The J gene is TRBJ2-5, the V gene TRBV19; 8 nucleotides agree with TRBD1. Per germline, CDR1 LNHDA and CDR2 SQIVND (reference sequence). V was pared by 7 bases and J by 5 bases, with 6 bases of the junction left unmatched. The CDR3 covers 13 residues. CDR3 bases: TGTGCCAGTACCTCGACAGGGGTTGAGACCCAGTACTTC. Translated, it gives CASTSTGVETQYF.

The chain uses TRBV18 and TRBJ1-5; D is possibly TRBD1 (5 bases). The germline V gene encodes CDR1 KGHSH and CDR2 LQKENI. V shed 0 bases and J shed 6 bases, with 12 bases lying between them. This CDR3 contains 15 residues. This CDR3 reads CASSPPSPRGQPQHF. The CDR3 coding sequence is TGTGCCAGCTCACCACCGTCCCCGAGGGGTCAGCCCCAGCATTTT.

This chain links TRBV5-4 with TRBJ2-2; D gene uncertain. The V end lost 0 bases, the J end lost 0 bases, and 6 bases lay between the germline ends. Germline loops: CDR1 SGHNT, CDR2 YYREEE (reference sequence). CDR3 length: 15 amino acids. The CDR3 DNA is TGTGCCAGCAGCTTGGGACGATCGAACACCGGGGAGCTGTTTTTT. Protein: CASSLGRSNTGELFF.

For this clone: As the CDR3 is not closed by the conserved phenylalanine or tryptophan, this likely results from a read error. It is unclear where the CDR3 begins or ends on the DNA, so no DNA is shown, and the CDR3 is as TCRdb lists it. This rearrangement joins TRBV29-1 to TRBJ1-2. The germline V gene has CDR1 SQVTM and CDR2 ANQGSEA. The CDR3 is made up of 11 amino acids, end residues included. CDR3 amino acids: CSVVEGGAPSV.

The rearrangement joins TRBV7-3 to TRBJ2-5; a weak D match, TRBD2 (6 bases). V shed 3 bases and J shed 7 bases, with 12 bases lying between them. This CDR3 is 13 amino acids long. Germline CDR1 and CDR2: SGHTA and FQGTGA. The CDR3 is CASSFGAGRTQYF. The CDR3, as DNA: TGTGCCAGCAGCTTCGGGGCCGGGAGGACCCAGTACTTC. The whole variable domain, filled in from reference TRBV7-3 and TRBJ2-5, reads GAGVSQTPSNKVTEKGKYVELRCDPISGHTALYWYRQSLGQGPEFLIYFQGTGAADDSGLPNDRFFAVRPEGSVSTLKIQRTERGDSAVYLCASSFGAGRTQYFGPGTRLLVL.

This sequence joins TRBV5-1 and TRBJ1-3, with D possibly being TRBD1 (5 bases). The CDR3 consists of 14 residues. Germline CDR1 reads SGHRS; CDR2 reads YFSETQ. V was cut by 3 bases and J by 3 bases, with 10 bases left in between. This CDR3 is CASSSQGGGNTIYF. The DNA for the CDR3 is TGCGCCAGCAGCTCCCAGGGTGGTGGAAACACCATATATTTT.

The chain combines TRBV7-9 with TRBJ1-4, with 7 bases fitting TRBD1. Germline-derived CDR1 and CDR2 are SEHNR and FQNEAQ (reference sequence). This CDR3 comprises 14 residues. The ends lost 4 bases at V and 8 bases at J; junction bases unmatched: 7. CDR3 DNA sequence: TGTGCCAGCAGCTCGGGACAGCTTTTCGAAAAACTGTTTTTT. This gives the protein CASSSGQLFEKLFF.

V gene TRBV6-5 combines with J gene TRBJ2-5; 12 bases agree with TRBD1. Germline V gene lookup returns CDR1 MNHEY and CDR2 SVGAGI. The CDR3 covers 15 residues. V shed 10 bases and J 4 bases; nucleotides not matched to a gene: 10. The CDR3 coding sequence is TGTGCCACGCGCAGGGGGACAGGGGGCGTAGAGACCCAGTACTTC. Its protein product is CATRRGTGGVETQYF.

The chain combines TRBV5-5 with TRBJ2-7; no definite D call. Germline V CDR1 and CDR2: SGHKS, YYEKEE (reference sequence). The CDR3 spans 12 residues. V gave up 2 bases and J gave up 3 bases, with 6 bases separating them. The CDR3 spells CASSFSLYEQYF. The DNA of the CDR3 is TGTGCCAGCAGCTTCAGTCTCTACGAGCAGTACTTC. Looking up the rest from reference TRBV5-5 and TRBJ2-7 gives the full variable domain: DAGVTQSPTHLIKTRGQQVTLRCSPISGHKSVSWYQQVLGQGPQFIFQYYEKEERGRGNFPDRFSARQFPNYSSELNVNALLLGDSALYLCASSFSLYEQYFGPGTRLTVT.

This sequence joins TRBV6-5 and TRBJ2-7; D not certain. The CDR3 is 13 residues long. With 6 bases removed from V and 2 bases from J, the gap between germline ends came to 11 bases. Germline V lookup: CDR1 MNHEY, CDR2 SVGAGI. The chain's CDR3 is CASSRTRTYEQYF. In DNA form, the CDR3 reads TGTGCCAGCAGCCGAACGAGAACCTACGAGCAGTACTTC.

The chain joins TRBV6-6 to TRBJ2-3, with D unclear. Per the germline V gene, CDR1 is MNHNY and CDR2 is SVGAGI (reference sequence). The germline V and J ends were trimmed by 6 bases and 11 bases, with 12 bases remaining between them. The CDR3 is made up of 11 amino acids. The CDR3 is CASSSMAEQYF. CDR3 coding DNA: TGTGCCAGCAGCTCGATGGCTGAGCAGTATTTT.

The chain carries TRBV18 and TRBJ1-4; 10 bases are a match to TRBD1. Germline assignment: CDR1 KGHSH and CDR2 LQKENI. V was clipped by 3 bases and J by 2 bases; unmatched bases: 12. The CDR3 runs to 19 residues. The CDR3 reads CASSPPNSRDRGTNEKLFF. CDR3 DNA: TGTGCCAGCTCACCGCCTAATAGCCGGGACAGGGGTACTAATGAAAAACTGTTTTTT.

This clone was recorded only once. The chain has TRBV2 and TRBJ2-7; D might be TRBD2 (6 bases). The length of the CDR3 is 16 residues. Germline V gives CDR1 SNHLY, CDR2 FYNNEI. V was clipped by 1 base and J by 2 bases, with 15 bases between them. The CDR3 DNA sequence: TGTGCCAGCAGTGAAGTTGGGCGGGGCCCCACCTACGAGCAGTACTTC. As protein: CASSEVGRGPTYEQYF.

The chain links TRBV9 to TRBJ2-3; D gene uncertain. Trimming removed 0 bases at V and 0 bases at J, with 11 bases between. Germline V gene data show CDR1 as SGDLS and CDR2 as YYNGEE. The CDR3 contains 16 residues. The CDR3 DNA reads TGTGCCAGCAGCGTAGTTAAGGCATCTAGCACAGATACGCAGTATTTT. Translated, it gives CASSVVKASSTDTQYF.